One and the same sample provided the 31 T cell receptor beta chains below, sequenced in a study of CXCR4 blockade with PD-1 therapy in pancreatic cancer. The data were produced by immunoSEQ multiplex PCR, yet TCRdb's version contains in-frame clones alone and is incomplete. The data show about 3,600 clones, less than 50% seen once. What was sequenced was tumor tissue. These receptors all come from a human donor with pancreatic ductal adenocarcinoma.

This clone was counted a few times. This sequence joins TRBV9 and TRBJ2-6, with unresolved D. Germline loops: CDR1 SGDLS, CDR2 YYNGEE. The CDR3 length is 15 residues. V lost 5 bases to trimming and J lost 4 bases, with 13 bases between them. The CDR3 bases are TGTGCCAGCAGTGAAGAACAAGTCGGGGCCAACGTCCTGACTTTC. Its translation is CASSEEQVGANVLTF.

This chain links TRBV15 with TRBJ2-3, with 10 bases matching TRBD1. The germline gives CDR1 LNHNV, CDR2 YYDKDF (reference sequence). The CDR3 has 16 amino acids. The J segment lost 4 bases and the V segment lost 1 base, leaving 5 bases of the junction unmatched. CDR3 residues: CATSRVLGQGPDTQYF. In DNA, the CDR3 is TGTGCCACCAGCAGAGTTTTGGGACAGGGGCCAGATACGCAGTATTTT.

This clone was observed a few times. The chain joins TRBV19 to TRBJ2-3; the D gene is possibly TRBD2 (7 bases). The ends were cut back, 6 bases at V and 2 bases at J, with 15 bases in the middle. The CDR3 extends over 15 amino acids. Germline V CDR1 and CDR2: LNHDA, SQIVND (reference sequence). The CDR3 loop reads CASRELGGDTDTQYF. As DNA, the CDR3 is TGTGCCAGTAGGGAGCTAGGGGGGGACACAGATACGCAGTATTTT.

In this sample, this clone is medium-sized. This sequence joins TRBV11-3 and TRBJ2-1, with a weak D call TRBD2 (6 bases). CDR1 and CDR2 from the germline V gene are SGHNT and YENEEA. The CDR3 is made up of 16 amino acids. Trimming took off 5 bases at V and 5 bases at J, with 19 bases between the two ends. The CDR3 DNA follows: TGTGCCAGCAGCGCCGTCATGGGGGGACGTCACAATGAGCAGTTCTTC. Protein: CASSAVMGGRHNEQFF.

In this sample, this clone turned up a few times. This sequence joins TRBV30 and TRBJ1-4, with a tentative D call TRBD1 (5 bases). CDR1 is GTSNPN, CDR2 SVGIG, per germline (reference sequence). V dropped 8 bases and J dropped 8 bases, with 12 bases sitting between them. There are 11 residues in the CDR3. DNA for the CDR3: TGTGCCCTTGGGGCCAACGAAAAACTGTTTTTT. It specifies CALGANEKLFF.

This clone has more than one count but fewer than ten. The chain combines TRBV11-3 with TRBJ2-3, with D possibly matching TRBD1 (6 bases). CDR1 and CDR2 (germline): SGHNT, YENEEA. This CDR3 is built from 15 residues. With 4 bases removed from V and 2 bases from J, the gap between germline ends came to 13 bases. The CDR3 region has the DNA TGTGCCAGCAGCTCATACAGGGCCTCCACAGATACGCAGTATTTT. Protein sequence: CASSSYRASTDTQYF.

The chain has TRBV9 and TRBJ2-7; 8 positions match TRBD1. CDR3 length: 12 residues. The V and J ends lost 10 bases and 7 bases, in that order; junction bases with no gene match: 10. Germline values: CDR1 SGDLS, CDR2 YYNGEE. The CDR3 DNA sequence: TGTGCCTCAACAGGGGGTGATTCGGAGCAGTACTTC. It encodes CASTGGDSEQYF.

In its sample, this clone was seen a few times. The rearrangement joins TRBV6-8 to TRBJ1-1; tentatively, D is TRBD1 (5 bases). Germline V gene sequence: CDR1 MNHGY, CDR2 SAAAGT. There are 13 residues in the CDR3. V was pared by 8 bases and J by 0 bases, with 10 bases between. The chain's CDR3 is CASRDGLNTEAFF. The CDR3 DNA is TGTGCCAGCCGGGACGGTCTGAACACTGAAGCTTTCTTT.

The chain links TRBV10-3 to TRBJ1-1; 11 bases are a match to TRBD1. The CDR3 totals 17 residues. Trimming at V came to 2 bases and at J to 4 bases, leaving 9 bases not matched to a gene. Germline V CDR1 and CDR2: ENHRY, SYGVKD. This chain's CDR3 is CAISETRTGTGGTEAFF. The DNA for the CDR3 is TGTGCCATCAGTGAGACGCGAACCGGGACAGGGGGCACTGAAGCTTTCTTT.

J is TRBJ1-1 and V is TRBV10-2, with TRBD1 matching over 8 bases. In germline, CDR1 is WSHSY, CDR2 SAAADI. There are 15 residues in the CDR3. V dropped 4 bases and J dropped 1; count of bases not matched to a gene: 5. CDR3 nucleotides: TGCGCCAGCAGTGCAAGAGGGACAGGGAACACTGAAGCTTTCTTT. Residues: CASSARGTGNTEAFF.

The rearrangement links TRBV10-2 to TRBJ2-1; D call uncertain. In germline, CDR1 is WSHSY, CDR2 SAAADI. V was trimmed by 6 bases and J by 5 bases, leaving 8 bases between them. This CDR3 comprises 12 residues. CDR3 loop: CASSRSNNEQFF. The CDR3, as DNA: TGCGCCAGCAGCCGATCCAACAATGAGCAGTTCTTC.

V gene TRBV6-8 combines with J gene TRBJ2-2; D is ambiguous. Germline V CDR1 and CDR2: MNHGY, SAAAGT. The CDR3 is 18 residues long. Between the trimmed V and J ends, which lost 6 bases and 0 bases, there was a span of 20 bases. The CDR3 reads CASSQTGRKFANTGELFF. The CDR3 DNA is TGTGCCAGCAGCCAAACGGGCAGAAAGTTCGCGAACACCGGGGAGCTGTTTTTT.

The chain uses TRBV19 and TRBJ2-1, with D uncertain. Trimming pared 1 base from V and 6 bases from J, leaving 7 bases between. Germline-derived CDR1 and CDR2 are LNHDA and SQIVND (reference sequence). The CDR3 runs 13 residues. This CDR3 reads CASSIGRGNEQFF. The CDR3, as DNA: TGTGCCAGTAGTATAGGCCGCGGCAATGAGCAGTTCTTC.

This clone was seen once. J is TRBJ2-2 and V is TRBV5-1, with 9 bases lining up with TRBD1. Germline V lookup: CDR1 SGHRS, CDR2 YFSETQ. V was clipped by 4 bases and J by 4 bases; unmatched bases: 5. The length of the CDR3 is 15 residues. The CDR3 DNA follows: TGCGCCAGCAGCGAAGGACAGGGGCTCACCGGGGAGCTGTTTTTT. Translating it yields CASSEGQGLTGELFF.

This clone was counted a few times. This chain links TRBV14 with TRBJ2-5, with 9 bases lining up with TRBD2. Trimming at V came to 3 bases and at J to 1 base, leaving 9 bases not matched to a gene. This CDR3 spans 17 amino acids. Per the germline V gene, CDR1 is SGHDN and CDR2 is FVKESK. The DNA of the CDR3 is TGTGCCAGCAGCCAGCTGGGTAGCGGGGGACTCCAAGAGACCCAGTACTTC. Protein: CASSQLGSGGLQETQYF.

The CDR3 DNA reads as TGTGCCAGTAGTATTTCAGTGGTAGGGGAAAAACTGTTTTTT. Residues: CASSISVVGEKLFF. The V gene is TRBV19, the J gene TRBJ1-4; D remains ambiguous. This CDR3 has 14 residues. V was trimmed by 3 bases and J by 8 bases, leaving 13 bases between them. The germline CDR1 and CDR2 sequences are LNHDA and SQIVND (reference sequence).

The chain combines TRBV29-1 with TRBJ1-2; tentative D call: TRBD1 (6 bases). This CDR3 comprises 12 residues. Germline V gene data show CDR1 as SQVTM and CDR2 as ANQGSEA. V was trimmed by 7 bases and J by 2 bases, leaving 11 bases between them. DNA for the CDR3: TGCAGCGCCAATACAGGGAACTATGGCTACACCTTC. The encoded protein is CSANTGNYGYTF.

This clone showed up just a few times. The chain uses TRBV10-2 and TRBJ2-7; D uncertain. Looked up from germline, CDR1 is WSHSY and CDR2 is SAAADI. V was clipped by 3 bases and J by 4 bases, with 7 bases between them. The CDR3 runs 12 residues. CDR3 protein: CASSEPGYEQYF. For the CDR3, the DNA is TGCGCCAGCAGTGAACCCGGTTACGAGCAGTACTTC.

This clone was seen more than once but under ten times. The chain has TRBV18 and TRBJ2-2; D may be TRBD1 or TRBD2 (5 bases each). Between the trimmed V and J ends, which lost 1 base and 2 bases, there was a span of 11 bases. The CDR3 spans 16 residues. The germline gives CDR1 KGHSH, CDR2 LQKENI. The CDR3 coding sequence is TGTGCCAGCTCACCACAAGGGACGGCCAACACCGGGGAGCTGTTTTTT. Encoded protein: CASSPQGTANTGELFF.

The CDR3 sequence: CASSIFLNQGEQYF. The CDR3 DNA reads as TGTGCCAGTAGTATTTTCTTGAATCAGGGCGAGCAGTACTTC. V is TRBV19 and J is TRBJ2-7; TRBD1 might be the D (5 bases). Germline CDR1 and CDR2: LNHDA and SQIVND (reference sequence). The CDR3 totals 14 residues. V lost 3 bases and J 6 bases, leaving 15 bases between the germline ends.

This clone was seen only a few times. The V call is TRBV7-4, the J call TRBJ2-3, with 14 bases matching TRBD2. The germline CDR1 and CDR2 sequences are SGHVT and SQSDAQ. J gave up 2 bases and V 5 bases, and 6 bases lay outside the gene matches. The CDR3 runs 17 residues. The CDR3 is CASSVGTSGGLTDTQYF. CDR3 coding DNA: TGTGCCAGCAGCGTCGGGACTAGCGGGGGACTCACAGATACGCAGTATTTT.

This clone occurred a few times. The rearrangement uses TRBV7-6 and TRBJ1-1, with D unclear. V dropped 7 bases and J dropped 4 bases, with 16 bases sitting between them. This CDR3 has 14 amino acids. Germline-derived CDR1 and CDR2 are SGHVS and FNYEAQ. Here the CDR3 reads CASNNPPGGTEAFF. The CDR3 region has the DNA TGTGCCAGCAATAATCCACCTGGAGGCACTGAAGCTTTCTTT.

In this sample, this clone turned up a few times. The chain has TRBV29-1 and TRBJ2-1; 10 nucleotides line up with TRBD2. The V gene end was trimmed by 5 bases and the J gene end by 8 bases; junction bases not matched to a gene: 9. CDR3 length: 14 amino acids. Germline CDR1 SQVTM, CDR2 ANQGSEA. The CDR3 region is CSVIGLAGAYEQFF. The CDR3 DNA follows: TGCAGCGTTATAGGGCTAGCGGGGGCATATGAGCAGTTCTTC.

This chain joins TRBV18 and TRBJ2-1; D remains unclear. The germline V and J ends were trimmed by 4 bases and 5 bases, with 12 bases remaining between them. CDR1 KGHSH and CDR2 LQKENI come from the germline V gene. The CDR3 runs 14 residues. The CDR3 loop reads CASSRERVDNEQFF. CDR3 in DNA: TGTGCCAGCTCACGTGAAAGGGTCGACAATGAGCAGTTCTTC.

The chain uses TRBV19 and TRBJ2-7; D is unresolved. Trimming took 3 bases from V and 2 from J, leaving 8 bases between them. Germline V gives CDR1 LNHDA, CDR2 SQIVND (reference sequence). The CDR3 runs to 13 residues. The CDR3 reads CASSIDSAYEQYF. In DNA form, the CDR3 reads TGTGCCAGTAGTATCGACTCAGCCTACGAGCAGTACTTC.

The V call is TRBV11-3, the J call TRBJ1-1; possible D gene TRBD1, 5 bases. There are 15 residues in the CDR3. The V end was cut by 2 bases, the J end by 2 bases, with 12 bases between. Germline V CDR1 and CDR2: SGHNT, YENEEA. The DNA for the CDR3 is TGTGCCAGCAGCTTAAGCAGGGTGGGTAACACTGAAGCTTTCTTT. This translates into CASSLSRVGNTEAFF.

The J gene is TRBJ1-1, the V gene TRBV18; D call uncertain. Trimming took 3 bases from V and 10 from J, leaving 15 bases between them. The CDR3 is 13 amino acids. The germline V gene has CDR1 KGHSH and CDR2 LQKENI. The CDR3 DNA reads TGTGCCAGCTCACCGCAACAGAAGGACGTAGCTTTCTTT. It yields the protein CASSPQQKDVAFF.

The chain recombines TRBV18 with TRBJ2-4, with 7 bases identical to TRBD1. Germline V CDR1 and CDR2: KGHSH, LQKENI. The junction had 12 bases not matched to a gene; V was cut back by 3 bases and J by 10 bases. This CDR3 spans 15 amino acids. The CDR3 spells CASSPGQPVREIQYF. In DNA form, the CDR3 reads TGTGCCAGCTCACCGGGACAGCCGGTGAGAGAAATTCAGTACTTC.

The rearrangement joins TRBV15 to TRBJ1-1, with a tentative D call TRBD1 (5 bases). The V end was cut by 5 bases, the J end by 5 bases, with 15 bases between. The CDR3 consists of 14 residues. The germline V gene has CDR1 LNHNV and CDR2 YYDKDF (reference sequence). The CDR3 DNA reads as TGTGCCACCAGCCCGGGGGGTAGCGCAACTGAAGCTTTCTTT. Its translation: CATSPGGSATEAFF.

The chain carries TRBV5-1 and TRBJ2-6, with D maybe TRBD1 (5 bases). Germline V gene sequence: CDR1 SGHRS, CDR2 YFSETQ. The CDR3 covers 15 residues. The V gene lost 2 bases and the J gene lost 0 bases, with 6 bases spanning the gap. CDR3 in DNA: TGCGCCAGCAGCTTTACAGGCTCTGGGGCCAACGTCCTGACTTTC. It encodes CASSFTGSGANVLTF.

This clone was seen a few times. V is TRBV6-8 and J is TRBJ1-2; D gene unclear. The V gene lost 6 bases and the J gene lost 4 bases, with 12 bases spanning the gap. Looked up from germline, CDR1 is MNHGY and CDR2 is SAAAGT. The CDR3 has 13 amino acids. CDR3: CASSVNPIYGYTF. The CDR3 DNA sequence: TGTGCCAGCAGCGTTAACCCCATCTATGGCTACACCTTC.